Listed below are T cell receptor beta chains from one sample, sequenced in a study of blood T cells in healthy people across ages. TCRdb redid the calling of the 5' RACE reads with MiXCR, one entry per CDR3 protein. The data show around 1,500,000 distinct CDR3 sequences, 28% seen once. The sequencing input was blood. The receptors originated from a young woman in good health. The CDR3 runs from the conserved cysteine through the conserved F or W. The D gene is left open where the match is weak. The size field is filled for only some rows; it gives once, few, many or a size class.

abundance,v_gene,j_gene,d_gene,CDR3nt,CDR3aa
.,TRBV20-1,TRBJ1-2,.,TGCAGTGCCACCAGGGAGAATGGCTACACCTTC,CSATRENGYTF
many,TRBV28,TRBJ2-5,.,TGTGCCAGCAGTTTACTAGACTTGGAGACCCAGTACTTC,CASSLLDLETQYF
few,TRBV5-1,TRBJ2-7,TRBD2,TGCGCCAGCAGCTTTATACTGGGGGGGAGCTCCTACGAGCAGTACTTC,CASSFILGGSSYEQYF
.,TRBV14,TRBJ2-7,TRBD2,TGTGCCAGCAGCCAAGAGTGGTTAGCGGGAGGAACGGCCGAGCAGTACTTC,CASSQEWLAGGTAEQYF
few,TRBV15,TRBJ2-5,.,TGTGCCACCAGCAGAGCAGCTACCCAAGAGACCCAGTACTTC,CATSRAATQETQYF
few,TRBV7-2,TRBJ1-5,.,TGTGCCAGCAGCTTAACGACGGTCAATCAGCCCCAGCATTTT,CASSLTTVNQPQHF
many,TRBV20-1,TRBJ2-1,TRBD2,TGCAGTTCTAGAGATCCGAAGCTCCCCAGCGGGAGGTTCAATGAGCAGTTCTTC,CSSRDPKLPSGRFNEQFF
.,TRBV29-1,TRBJ2-7,.,TGCAGCGTTGAATATAGTAGCGGATCCTACGAGCAGTACTTC,CSVEYSSGSYEQYF
few,TRBV11-2,TRBJ2-5,.,TGTGCCAGCAGGTCGAGCCAAGAGACCCAGTACTTC,CASRSSQETQYF
.,TRBV19,TRBJ1-5,.,TGTGCCAGCCTTGGTACGGGGAAGAGCCCCAATCAGCCCCAGCATTTT,CASLGTGKSPNQPQHF
.,TRBV20-1,TRBJ2-1,.,TGCAGTGCTAGACCCCGACAGGCGTTCGGCGAGCAGTTCTTC,CSARPRQAFGEQFF
.,TRBV29-1,TRBJ2-3,.,TGCAGCGTTGTCCCCCCGCCCCGGGGCACAGATACGCAGTATTTT,CSVVPPPRGTDTQYF